This paragraph reports one T cell receptor beta chain. The protocol was immunoSEQ multiplex PCR, while the TCRdb copy is restricted to in-frame clones and leaves out a portion. The sample carries about 140,000 clones, about 87% recorded once. This entry is derived from a study of blood T cell repertoires in COVID-19. Trimming cost V 0 bases and J 1 base; bases outside gene matches: 5. Germline V CDR1 and CDR2: LNHDA, SQIVND (reference sequence). The CDR3 is 16 residues long. The clonotype comes from a man aged 55 to 70 who had recovered from COVID-19. The V and J genes are TRBV19 and TRBJ1-2, with 7 bases lining up with TRBD1. Input material: PBMCs or T cells enriched from blood (not recorded which). CDR3 region: CASSIEEGASNYGYTF. The CDR3 nucleotides are TGTGCCAGTAGTATAGAAGAGGGGGCAAGTAACTATGGCTACACCTTC. Filled out from reference TRBV19 and TRBJ1-2, the complete variable domain reads DGGITQSPKYLFRKEGQNVTLSCEQNLNHDAMYWYRQDPGQGLRLIYYSQIVNDFQKGDIAEGYSVSREKKESFPLTVTSAQKNPTAFYLCASSIEEGASNYGYTFGSGTRLTVV.